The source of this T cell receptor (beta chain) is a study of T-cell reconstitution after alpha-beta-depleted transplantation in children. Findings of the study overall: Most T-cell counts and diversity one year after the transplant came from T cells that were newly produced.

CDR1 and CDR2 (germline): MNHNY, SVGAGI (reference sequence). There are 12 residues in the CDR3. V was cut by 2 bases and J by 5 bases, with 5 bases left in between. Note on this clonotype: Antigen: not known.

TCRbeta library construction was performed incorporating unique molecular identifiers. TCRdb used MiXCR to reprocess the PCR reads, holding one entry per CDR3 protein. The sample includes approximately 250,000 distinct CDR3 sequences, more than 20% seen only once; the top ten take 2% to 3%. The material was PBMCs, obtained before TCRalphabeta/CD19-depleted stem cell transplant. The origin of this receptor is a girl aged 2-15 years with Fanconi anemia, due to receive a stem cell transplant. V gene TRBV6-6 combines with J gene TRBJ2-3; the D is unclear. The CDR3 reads CASSYRGDTQYF. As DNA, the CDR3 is TGTGCCAGCAGTTACCGTGGAGATACGCAGTATTTT.